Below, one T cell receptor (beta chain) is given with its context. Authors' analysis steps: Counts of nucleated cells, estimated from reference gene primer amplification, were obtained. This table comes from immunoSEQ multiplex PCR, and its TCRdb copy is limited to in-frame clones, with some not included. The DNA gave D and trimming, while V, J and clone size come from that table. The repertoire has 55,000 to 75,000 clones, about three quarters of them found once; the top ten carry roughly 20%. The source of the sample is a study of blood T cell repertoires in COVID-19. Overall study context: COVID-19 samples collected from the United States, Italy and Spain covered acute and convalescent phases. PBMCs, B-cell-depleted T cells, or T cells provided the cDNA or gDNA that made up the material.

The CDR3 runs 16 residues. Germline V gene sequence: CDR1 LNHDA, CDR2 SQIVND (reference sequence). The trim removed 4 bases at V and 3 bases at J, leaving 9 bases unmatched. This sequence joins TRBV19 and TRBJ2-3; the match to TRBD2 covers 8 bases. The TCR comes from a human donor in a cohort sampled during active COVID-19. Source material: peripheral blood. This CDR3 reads CASSSGGTSWTDTQYF. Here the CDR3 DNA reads TGTGCCAGTAGTAGCGGTGGGACTAGTTGGACAGATACGCAGTATTTT.